The 26 T cell receptor beta chains below were found in one sample sequenced in a study of T-cell reconstitution after alpha-beta-depleted transplantation in children. For TCRbeta, the library was prepared with unique molecular identifiers. TCRdb ran MiXCR on the PCR reads and lists one entry per CDR3 protein. This table holds 450,000 to 550,000 distinct CDR3 sequences, 11% found once. Sample: PBMCs, mostly from graft donor cells, taken 180 days after TCRalphabeta/CD19-depleted stem cell transplant. The receptor set was obtained from a female patient aged 2-15 years who had a stem cell transplant for aplastic anemia, so the T cells may come from the graft donor.

This clonotype was observed a handful of times. This rearrangement joins TRBV28 to TRBJ2-7; D remains unclear. The germline V and J ends were trimmed by 5 bases and 1 base, with 6 bases remaining between them. CDR1 and CDR2 (germline): MDHEN, SYDVKM. CDR3 length: 12 amino acids. CDR3 sequence reads: CASSVKSYEQYF. CDR3 DNA sequence: TGTGCCAGCAGTGTTAAGTCCTACGAGCAGTACTTC.

Regarding this clonotype: A read error may be the cause here, since a much bigger clone is one base away. V usage is TRBV5-1 and J usage is TRBJ2-7; 7 bases agree with TRBD2. The V gene's germline CDR1 is SGHRS and CDR2 YFSETQ. J gave up 5 bases and V 6 bases, and 8 bases lay outside the gene matches. The CDR3 is 13 amino acids. The CDR3 protein is CASNREVGDEQYF. Written as DNA, the CDR3 is TGCGCCAGCAACCGGGAGGTGGGCGACGAGCAGTACTTC.

Ten or more counts support this clonotype. V and J are TRBV20-1 and TRBJ1-6, with TRBD1 matching 7 bases. J gave up 5 bases and V 4 bases, and 2 bases lay outside the gene matches. Germline V lookup: CDR1 DFQATT, CDR2 SNEGSKA (reference sequence). The CDR3 extends over 13 amino acids. CDR3 nucleotides: TGCAGTGCTACCGGGACAGATAATTCACCCCTCCACTTT. Protein sequence: CSATGTDNSPLHF.

The chain combines TRBV7-2 with TRBJ2-7, with 9 positions matching TRBD2. Germline values: CDR1 SGHTA, CDR2 FQGNSA. CDR3 length equals 16 residues. Germline trimming cut 1 base from V and 7 bases from J; bases unmatched to any gene: 11. The CDR3 nucleotides are TGTGCCAGCAGCTTAGGGTTGGCGGGAGGGCCTGAGGAGCAGTACGTC. Translating it yields CASSLGLAGGPEEQYV.

This clonotype was seen more than once but under ten times. The chain is built from TRBV7-2 and TRBJ2-1; D is undetermined. Looked up from germline, CDR1 is SGHTA and CDR2 is FQGNSA. V shed 0 bases and J shed 6 bases, with 9 bases lying between them. The length of the CDR3 is 14 residues. CDR3 sequence reads: CASSLAGWFNEQFF. In DNA, the CDR3 is TGTGCCAGCAGCTTAGCTGGCTGGTTCAATGAGCAGTTCTTC.

This clonotype was counted only a few times. The chain employs TRBV9 and TRBJ2-1; 7 bases match TRBD2. The CDR3 totals 14 residues. Germline V lookup: CDR1 SGDLS, CDR2 YYNGEE. The V gene end was trimmed by 4 bases and the J gene end by 9 bases; junction bases not matched to a gene: 10. The chain's CDR3 is CASSQLGGPGEQFF. The DNA of the CDR3 is TGTGCCAGCAGCCAGTTGGGAGGGCCGGGTGAGCAGTTCTTC.

This chain links TRBV29-1 with TRBJ1-4; D remains ambiguous. The CDR3 contains 12 residues. V was cut by 4 bases and J by 4 bases, with 7 bases left in between. Looked up from germline, CDR1 is SQVTM and CDR2 is ANQGSEA. In nucleotides, the CDR3 is TGCAGCGTTGGGGTTTTTAATGAAAAACTGTTTTTT. It encodes CSVGVFNEKLFF.

The V call is TRBV12-3 or TRBV12-4, the J call TRBJ1-2, with D possibly matching TRBD1 (5 bases). This CDR3 has 12 residues. V lost 10 bases, J lost 4 bases, and 13 bases lay in between. CDR3 sequence: CATRWGSYGYTF. DNA for the CDR3: TGTGCCACACGGTGGGGGAGCTATGGCTACACCTTC.

The chain couples TRBV7-3 to TRBJ2-1; D uncertain. The CDR3 runs to 13 residues. The V end lost 5 bases, the J end lost 8 bases, and 13 bases lay between the germline ends. Germline V CDR1 and CDR2: SGHTA, FQGTGA. In nucleotides, the CDR3 is TGTGCCAGCAGCCTATGGACCTGGGATGAGCAGTTCTTC. It codes for CASSLWTWDEQFF.

V usage is TRBV20-1 and J usage is TRBJ2-1, with D possibly matching TRBD2 (6 bases). Germline V gene lookup returns CDR1 DFQATT and CDR2 SNEGSKA (reference sequence). This CDR3 region has 15 residues. V lost 6 bases to trimming and J lost 2 bases, with 17 bases between them. In nucleotides, the CDR3 is TGCAGTGCCGGGGTCCGGCGACTAGCCTACAATGAGCAGTTCTTC. This encodes CSAGVRRLAYNEQFF.

The chain employs TRBV7-2 and TRBJ2-7, with TRBD1 matching over 10 bases. Germline V CDR1 and CDR2: SGHTA, FQGNSA. There are 15 residues in the CDR3. V gave up 7 bases and J gave up 4 bases; unmatched junction bases: 10. In DNA form, the CDR3 reads TGTGCCAGCAAACGAGCCGGGACAGGGGTTTACGAGCAGTACTTC. Translated, it gives CASKRAGTGVYEQYF.

This sequence joins TRBV27 and TRBJ2-7; D gene unclear. The V and J ends lost 0 bases and 0 bases respectively, with 15 bases between them. This CDR3 comprises 17 residues. Germline CDR1 reads MNHEY; CDR2 reads SMNVEV (reference sequence). CDR3 loop: CASSLSGSRLRSYEQYF. The CDR3, as DNA: TGTGCCAGCAGTTTATCGGGTTCAAGGCTGCGCTCCTACGAGCAGTACTTC.

This clonotype was observed a few times. The chain recombines TRBV12-3 or TRBV12-4 with TRBJ2-1, with no clear D. This CDR3 contains 14 residues. V lost 4 bases and J lost 0, with 7 bases in between. The CDR3 loop is CASSSPGSYNEQFF. Here the CDR3 DNA reads TGTGCCAGCAGTTCCCCAGGCTCCTACAATGAGCAGTTCTTC.

This clonotype was counted many times. The chain is built from TRBV11-2 and TRBJ2-3, with D unresolved. The CDR3 totals 16 residues. The V gene's germline CDR1 is SGHAT and CDR2 FQNNGV. The V gene lost 1 base and the J gene lost 2 bases, with 13 bases spanning the gap. The CDR3 bases are TGTGCCAGCAGCTTAGCGTCCCCGTTCTCCACAGATACGCAGTATTTT. Translating it yields CASSLASPFSTDTQYF.

There are a few counts of this clonotype. This chain connects TRBV18 to TRBJ1-5, with 7 bases that match TRBD1. V lost 6 bases, J lost 4 bases, and 15 bases stayed unmatched. CDR3 size: 17 residues. From germline, CDR1 is KGHSH and CDR2 LQKENI. The CDR3 coding sequence is TGTGCCAGCTCGCTAAGGCCTTCGGGACAGCTAAATCAGCCCCAGCATTTT. Its translation is CASSLRPSGQLNQPQHF.

This clonotype occurred many times. The chain links TRBV12-3 or TRBV12-4 to TRBJ2-4; D is unresolved. CDR3 length: 15 amino acids. The V end was cut by 5 bases, the J end by 6 bases, with 17 bases between. For the CDR3, the DNA is TGTGCCAGCAGTCGTGAGCACCTCCCCTTAAACATTCAGTACTTC. As protein: CASSREHLPLNIQYF.

The V call is TRBV12-3 or TRBV12-4, the J call TRBJ2-3; D uncertain. The V end lost 5 bases, the J end lost 9 bases, and 12 bases lay between the germline ends. CDR3 length: 12 residues. The CDR3 bases are TGTGCCAGCAGTCCTCGGGCCCGGACGCAGTATTTT. It yields the protein CASSPRARTQYF.

Only a few counts were recorded for this clonotype. The chain employs TRBV20-1 and TRBJ2-5, with 9 bases fitting TRBD2. The CDR3 has 14 residues. V lost 6 bases to trimming and J lost 5 bases; unmatched junction nucleotides: 10. Per germline, CDR1 DFQATT and CDR2 SNEGSKA (reference sequence). CDR3 protein: CSAASGLAGETQYF. DNA for the CDR3: TGCAGTGCAGCCTCGGGACTAGCCGGGGAGACCCAGTACTTC.

The sample holds many counts of this clonotype. CDR3 residues: CASSSAGTGSGYTF. CDR3 bases: TGTGCCAGCAGCTCCGCCGGGACAGGGTCTGGCTACACCTTC. The rearrangement links TRBV13 to TRBJ1-2; 9 bases fit TRBD1. The length of the CDR3 is 14 residues. V lost 4 bases, J lost 7 bases, and 7 bases stayed unmatched. Germline V CDR1 and CDR2: PRHDT, FYEKMQ (reference sequence).

This clonotype was recorded many times. The chain couples TRBV4-1 to TRBJ2-2; 12 nucleotides line up with TRBD2. The junction had 11 bases not matched to a gene; V was cut back by 6 bases and J by 0 bases. From germline, CDR1 is MGHRA and CDR2 YSYEKL. CDR3 size: 19 residues. DNA for the CDR3: TGCGCCAGCAGTCCGCCTATCGGACTAGCGGGACCGAACACCGGGGAGCTGTTTTTT. Residues: CASSPPIGLAGPNTGELFF.

This clonotype was picked up a small number of times. This chain uses TRBV9 with TRBJ1-5, with a tentative D call TRBD1 (5 bases). V lost 0 bases and J 1 base, leaving 8 bases between the germline ends. Germline CDR1 is SGDLS and CDR2 is YYNGEE. This CDR3 has 15 residues. CDR3 region: CASSVGGASNQPQHF. CDR3 DNA sequence: TGTGCCAGCAGCGTAGGTGGGGCAAGCAATCAGCCCCAGCATTTT.

Only a few counts were recorded for this clonotype. Possible read error: a much larger clone is one base away. The chain joins TRBV7-2 to TRBJ2-2; D not resolved. This CDR3 is built from 13 residues. V lost 4 bases, J lost 2 bases, and 5 bases lay in between. Looked up from germline, CDR1 is SGHTA and CDR2 is FQGNSA. The CDR3 region has the DNA TGTGCCAGCAGCTCCCCTAACACCGGGGAGCTGTTTTTT. Translation: CASSSPNTGELFF.

This clonotype was detected only a few times. The rearrangement joins TRBV28 to TRBJ1-5; 7 bases agree with TRBD1. The germline CDR1 and CDR2 sequences are MDHEN and SYDVKM. There are 13 residues in the CDR3. V trimming: 9 bases; J trimming: 7 bases; junction bases outside the gene matches: 9. The CDR3 DNA is TGTGCCAGTGGGACAGTGCCCCACCAGCCCCAGCATTTT. Protein sequence: CASGTVPHQPQHF.

This clonotype appeared a few times. The chain is built from TRBV9 and TRBJ1-4, with D possibly TRBD1 on 5 matching bases. Germline V gene data show CDR1 as SGDLS and CDR2 as YYNGEE. The CDR3 spans 14 residues. Trimming took off 2 bases at V and 14 bases at J, with 19 bases between the two ends. CDR3 protein: CASSVDSTGTGLFF. In DNA form, the CDR3 reads TGTGCCAGCAGCGTGGATTCCACCGGGACTGGCCTGTTTTTT.

This clonotype was found a few times. The chain joins TRBV28 to TRBJ2-1; TRBD2 matches at 7 bases. Germline V gene sequence: CDR1 MDHEN, CDR2 SYDVKM. V dropped 2 bases and J dropped 8; count of bases not matched to a gene: 6. The CDR3 is made up of 14 amino acids. Here the CDR3 reads CASSLRREWDEQFF. In nucleotides, the CDR3 is TGTGCCAGCAGTTTAAGGCGGGAGTGGGATGAGCAGTTCTTC.

The gene calls are TRBV18 and TRBJ2-1, with TRBD2 matching over 15 bases. With V trimmed by 5 bases and J by 7 bases, 6 bases remained unmatched. Germline V gene sequence: CDR1 KGHSH, CDR2 LQKENI. This CDR3 is built from 16 residues. CDR3 residues: CASSSGTSGRTNEQFF. The CDR3 DNA sequence: TGTGCCAGCTCATCCGGGACTAGCGGGAGGACGAATGAGCAGTTCTTC.